One sample yielded the 12 T cell receptor beta chains listed below, sequenced in a study of blood T cell repertoires in COVID-19. Measured with immunoSEQ multiplex PCR; TCRdb has only the in-frame clones, and not every one. Among 140,000 to 150,000 clones listed, 81% were seen once. The source material was peripheral blood. The source is a human donor with acute or convalescent COVID-19. The donor label of this sample is uncertain.

The genes are TRBV23-1 and TRBJ2-2, with 9 bases that match TRBD2. TRBV23-1 is an ORF; its function is uncertain. The CDR3 loop spans 15 amino acids. The V gene end was trimmed by 4 bases and the J gene end by 4 bases; junction bases not matched to a gene: 4. CDR3 coding DNA: TGCGCCAGCAGTCCGGCGGGGGGGGTCACCGGGGAGCTGTTTTTT. It codes for CASSPAGGVTGELFF.

The rearrangement joins TRBV4-1 to TRBJ2-7; TRBD1 is a possible D gene (6 bases). The CDR3 consists of 15 residues. Trimming shortened V by 0 bases and J by 4 bases, and 13 bases separated the two germline ends. Looked up from germline, CDR1 is MGHRA and CDR2 is YSYEKL. The CDR3 coding sequence is TGCGCCAGCAGCCAAGATATAAACAGGGTTTACGAGCAGTACGTC. Translation gives CASSQDINRVYEQYV.

In regard to this clone: A much bigger clone sits one base away, suggesting this may be a read error. The gene calls are TRBV27 and TRBJ1-5, with D possibly TRBD1 on 5 matching bases. The germline CDR1 and CDR2 sequences are MNHEY and SMNVEV (reference sequence). This CDR3 is built from 13 residues. Trimming took 2 bases from V and 6 from J, leaving 8 bases between them. Here the CDR3 reads CASSLGAGQPQHF. The CDR3 coding sequence is TGTGCCAGCAGTTTAGGGGCAGGTCAGCCCCAGCATTTT.

V usage is TRBV28 and J usage is TRBJ2-7, with D possibly TRBD2 on 5 matching bases. The CDR3 extends over 12 amino acids. The V end lost 3 bases, the J end lost 5 bases, and 8 bases lay between the germline ends. CDR1 is MDHEN and CDR2 is SYDVKM in the germline V gene. DNA for the CDR3: TGTGCCAGCAGTTTCTTGGGAGACGAGCAGTACTTC. It is translated as CASSFLGDEQYF.

This clone occurred many times. The J gene is TRBJ1-1, the V gene TRBV6-5; the D is unclear. The V end lost 5 bases, the J end lost 12 bases, and 13 bases lay between the germline ends. Per the germline V gene, CDR1 is MNHEY and CDR2 is SVGAGI. The CDR3 is 11 residues long. The CDR3 is CASSTGDSPFF. DNA for the CDR3: TGTGCCAGCAGTACCGGAGACTCTCCTTTCTTT.

The chain employs TRBV19 and TRBJ1-4; 7 bases line up with TRBD1. V dropped 8 bases and J dropped 3; count of bases not matched to a gene: 9. There are 15 residues in the CDR3. In germline, CDR1 is LNHDA, CDR2 SQIVND (reference sequence). This chain's CDR3 is CASEDRLEANEKLFF. CDR3 sequence (DNA): TGTGCCAGTGAGGACAGGCTGGAAGCTAATGAAAAACTGTTTTTT. The full variable domain, its missing parts supplied by reference TRBV19 and TRBJ1-4, is DGGITQSPKYLFRKEGQNVTLSCEQNLNHDAMYWYRQDPGQGLRLIYYSQIVNDFQKGDIAEGYSVSREKKESFPLTVTSAQKNPTAFYLCASEDRLEANEKLFFGSGTQLSVL.

A remark on this clone: Different DNA sequences within this sample yield the same CDR3. V and J are TRBV29-1 and TRBJ1-2, with 7 bases fitting TRBD1. CDR1 and CDR2 (germline): SQVTM, ANQGSEA. CDR3 length equals 12 residues. V was clipped by 2 bases and J by 5 bases; unmatched bases: 2. The CDR3 reads CSVEQGDYGYTF. CDR3 nucleotide sequence: TGCAGCGTTGAACAGGGGGATTATGGCTACACCTTC.

This sequence joins TRBV7-8 and TRBJ1-4; a weak D match, TRBD1 (6 bases). The germline gives CDR1 SGHVS, CDR2 FQNEAQ. The CDR3 contains 14 residues. Trimming stripped 3 bases from V and 4 bases from J, with 9 bases between. The CDR3 coding sequence is TGTGCCAGCAGCTTGACAGGCAATAATGAAAAACTGTTTTTT. It codes for CASSLTGNNEKLFF.

This chain joins TRBV7-9 and TRBJ1-1, with D hard to call. Germline V gene data show CDR1 as SEHNR and CDR2 as FQNEAQ (reference sequence). The V end lost 8 bases, the J end lost 3 bases, and 7 bases lay between the germline ends. This CDR3 has 11 amino acids. The CDR3 nucleotides are TGTGCCAGCGTCGAGGACACTGAAGCTTTCTTT. Its translation is CASVEDTEAFF.

The CDR3 DNA is TGTGCCAGCAGCCGGACCGGGCGCGGGGACACTGAAGCTTTCTTT. It encodes CASSRTGRGDTEAFF. The chain uses TRBV3-1 (or the pseudogene TRBV3-2) and TRBJ1-1; D not resolved. Germline CDR1 is LGHDT and CDR2 is YNNKEL (reference sequence). The length of the CDR3 is 15 residues. Deletions cut 4 bases from V and 3 bases from J, with 15 bases between.

This clone was counted a single time. V is TRBV13 and J is TRBJ1-2; D call uncertain. The CDR3 length is 14 residues. Between the trimmed V and J ends, which lost 1 base and 7 bases, there was a span of 13 bases. Per the germline V gene, CDR1 is PRHDT and CDR2 is FYEKMQ (reference sequence). The CDR3 sequence: CASSLEGSAGGYTF. The CDR3 DNA is TGTGCCAGCAGCTTAGAAGGATCCGCAGGTGGCTACACCTTC.

This clone appeared a single time. The junction shows a germline mismatch at one end, possibly a read error. The chain links TRBV7-8 to TRBJ2-3, with TRBD2 identical over 11 bases. Germline V gives CDR1 SGHVS, CDR2 FQNEAQ. The CDR3 spans 18 residues. The CDR3 here is CASTLLAGVLIGTDTQYF. The CDR3, as DNA: TGTGCCAGCACCTTACTAGCGGGGGTTCTAATCGGAACAGATACGCAGTATTTT.